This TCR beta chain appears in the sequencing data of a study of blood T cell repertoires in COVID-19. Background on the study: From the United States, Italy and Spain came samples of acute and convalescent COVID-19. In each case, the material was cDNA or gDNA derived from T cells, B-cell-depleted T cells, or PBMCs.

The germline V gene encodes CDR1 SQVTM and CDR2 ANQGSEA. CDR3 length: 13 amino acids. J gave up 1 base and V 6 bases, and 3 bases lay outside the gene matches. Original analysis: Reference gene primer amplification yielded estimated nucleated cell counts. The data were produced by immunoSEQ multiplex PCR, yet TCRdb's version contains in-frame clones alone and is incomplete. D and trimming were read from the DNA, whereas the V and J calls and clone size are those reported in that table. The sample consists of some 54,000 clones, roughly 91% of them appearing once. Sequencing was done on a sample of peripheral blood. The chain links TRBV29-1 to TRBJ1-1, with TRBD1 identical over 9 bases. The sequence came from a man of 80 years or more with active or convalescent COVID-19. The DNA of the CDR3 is TGCAGCGTGAGGGGACAGGGGAACACTGAAGCTTTCTTT. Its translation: CSVRGQGNTEAFF.